The rows below give T cell receptor beta chains drawn from one sample of a study of blood T cell repertoires in COVID-19. TCRdb's copy holds only in-frame clones and misses some; the assay was immunoSEQ multiplex PCR. This sample has about 100,000 clones, with almost 90% found just once. Sequencing input: peripheral blood. The source of these receptors is a human donor in a cohort sampled during active COVID-19. CDR3s include the opening cysteine and the closing phenylalanine or tryptophan. D genes are given only for firm matches. Only some rows state a clone size, as once, few, many or a class for expanded clones.

abundance	d_gene	j_gene	v_gene	CDR3nt	CDR3aa
once	TRBD2	TRBJ2-1	TRBV10-3	TGTGCCATCAGGGAACTAGCGGGAGAGAAGGGAGAGCAGTTCTTC	CAIRELAGEKGEQFF
.	TRBD1	TRBJ1-5	TRBV19	TGTGCCAGTAGGCCAAGGACAGGACTTTATAGCAATCAGCCCCAGCATTTT	CASRPRTGLYSNQPQHF
.	.	TRBJ2-5	TRBV28	TGTGCCAGCAGTTCCCGGGACCAAGAGACCCAGTACTTC	CASSSRDQETQYF
.	.	TRBJ1-1	TRBV5-4	TGTGCCAGCAGCTTGGCTCCGGGTAACACTGAAGCTTTCTTT	CASSLAPGNTEAFF
.	TRBD1	TRBJ1-2	TRBV9	TGTGCCAGCAGCATTGGGACAGGGCTATATGGCTACACCTTC	CASSIGTGLYGYTF
.	.	TRBJ2-3	TRBV4-1	TGCGCCAGCAGCCCGGGAGTTGTAGGCACAGATACGCAGTATTTT	CASSPGVVGTDTQYF
.	TRBD1	TRBJ1-1	TRBV6-5	TGTGCCAGCAGCTGGGGGGACAGTACGAACACTGAAGCTTTCTTT	CASSWGDSTNTEAFF
.	.	TRBJ2-7	TRBV29-1	TGCAGCGTTGAAGCGGGAGAACCCTACGAGCAGTACTTC	CSVEAGEPYEQYF
.	TRBD1	TRBJ1-5	TRBV3-1/TRBV3-2	TGTGCCAGCAGCCTGGGGACAGGGAGAAGCAATCAGCCCCAGCATTTT	CASSLGTGRSNQPQHF
.	.	TRBJ1-5	TRBV7-6	TGTGCCAGCAGCCCACAGGGACAGCCCCAGCATTTT	CASSPQGQPQHF
.	TRBD2	TRBJ2-7	TRBV27	TGTGCCAGCAGTTTTAGTCAGACTAGCGGGAGGATGTACGAGCAGTACTTC	CASSFSQTSGRMYEQYF
.	.	TRBJ1-4	TRBV2	TGTGCCAGCAGTGAACTAGGACAGCCTAATGAAAAACTGTTTTTT	CASSELGQPNEKLFF
.	.	TRBJ1-5	TRBV5-6	TGTGCCAGCAGCTCGGGGAGGGGGGACCCTAATCAGCCCCAGCATTTT	CASSSGRGDPNQPQHF
.	.	TRBJ2-7	TRBV30	TGTGCCTGGAGTGTAGAGAATTACGAGCAGTACTTC	CAWSVENYEQYF
.	.	TRBJ2-4	TRBV19	TGTGCCAGTACCCCAACAGGGTTAGCCAAAAACATTCAGTACTTC	CASTPTGLAKNIQYF
.	.	TRBJ2-1	TRBV6-4	TGTGCCAGCAGTGGAACGCAGGGGAGAGAGCAGTTCTTC	CASSGTQGREQFF
once	TRBD1	TRBJ2-7	TRBV19	TGTGCCAGTAGTAGCAGCCCCCGGACAGGGGTAAACGAGCAGTACTTC	CASSSSPRTGVNEQYF
.	.	TRBJ2-5	TRBV25-1	TGTGCCAGCAGTGAGGGGAGGACAGGAGAGACCCAGTACTTC	CASSEGRTGETQYF
once	.	TRBJ2-2	TRBV6-1	TGTGCCAGCAGTGAATCATGGCAGACGAACACCGGGGAGCTGTTTTTT	CASSESWQTNTGELFF
.	.	TRBJ2-6	TRBV5-1	TGCGCCAGCAGCTCCAGCTCTGGGGCCAACGTCCTGACTTTC	CASSSSSGANVLTF
.	.	TRBJ1-1	TRBV28	TGTGCCAGCAGGCGACAGGAGACTGAAGCTTTCTTT	CASRRQETEAFF
.	.	TRBJ2-2	TRBV28	TGTGCCAGCCGTGGTTTCAGGGGCACCGGGGAGCTGTTTTTT	CASRGFRGTGELFF
.	.	TRBJ2-2	TRBV19	TGTGCCAGTAGTACGGCAGGGGGGACCGGGGAGCTGTTTTTT	CASSTAGGTGELFF
.	.	TRBJ2-7	TRBV15	TGTGCCACCAGCAGTGCGGGTGAAGCGCTTTACGAGCAGTACTTC	CATSSAGEALYEQYF
.	.	TRBJ1-1	TRBV29-1	TGCAGCGTTGACAAGAACACTGAAGCTTTCTTT	CSVDKNTEAFF
.	.	TRBJ1-3	TRBV3-1/TRBV3-2	TGTGCCAGCAGCCGGGGGCGGGTTTTATTCGGAAACACCATATATTTT	CASSRGRVLFGNTIYF
.	.	TRBJ2-2	TRBV7-2	TGTGCCAGCAGCTCCCTACAGGGCGCGGGGGAGCTGTTTTTT	CASSSLQGAGELFF
.	.	TRBJ2-7	TRBV27	TGTGCCAGCCGGGGACTGCACTACGAGCAGTACTTC	CASRGLHYEQYF
.	TRBD2	TRBJ2-1	TRBV24-1	TGTGCCACCAGTGATTTGCACGTTGGGGGAGGGATCTACAATGAGCAGTTCTTC	CATSDLHVGGGIYNEQFF
.	.	TRBJ2-3	TRBV24-1	TGTGCCACCAGTGACAAACAGGGTAGCACAGATACGCAGTATTTT	CATSDKQGSTDTQYF
.	TRBD1	TRBJ2-7	TRBV24-1	TGTGCCACCAGTGACTCCGGGACAGTGAGTGGCGAGCAGTACTTC	CATSDSGTVSGEQYF
.	TRBD1	TRBJ1-4	TRBV5-6	TGTGCCAGCAGCTCATTCAGAGGGGACAGGGGGCGCCATGAAAAACTGTTTTTT	CASSSFRGDRGRHEKLFF
.	TRBD2	TRBJ2-7	TRBV5-5	TGTGCCAGCAGACCTAGCGGGCAGGACGAGCAGTACTTC	CASRPSGQDEQYF
.	TRBD1	TRBJ1-4	TRBV7-8	TGTGCCAGCAGCTTAGAGACAGGGGATCTTGGTGAAAAACTGTTTTTT	CASSLETGDLGEKLFF
.	TRBD2	TRBJ2-1	TRBV5-1	TGCGCCAGCAGCTCTCGGACTAGCGGGAGTAACGATGAGCAGTTCTTC	CASSSRTSGSNDEQFF
few	.	TRBJ1-5	TRBV7-9	TGTGCCAGCAGCTTAGGAGGGATGGGGCAGCCCCAGCATTTT	CASSLGGMGQPQHF
.	.	TRBJ2-5	TRBV7-8	TGTGCCAGCAGCCGGTACCCACGGGGGAGAATTATACAAGAGACCCAGTACTTC	CASSRYPRGRIIQETQYF
.	TRBD2	TRBJ2-1	TRBV15	TGTGCCACCAGCAGGTTCCTAGCGGGAAACAATGAGCAGTTCTTC	CATSRFLAGNNEQFF
.	TRBD1	TRBJ2-5	TRBV7-8	TGTGCCAGCAGCCGAGGACAGGGAATTTCAGAGACCCAGTACTTC	CASSRGQGISETQYF
.	TRBD2	TRBJ2-5	TRBV18	TGTGCCAGCTCACCGGGACTAGCGGGTGAGACCCAGTACTTC	CASSPGLAGETQYF
.	.	TRBJ2-7	TRBV7-9	TGTGCCAGCAGCTCAGGCAGGTTCTCCTACGAGCAGTACTTC	CASSSGRFSYEQYF
.	.	TRBJ1-4	TRBV5-1	TGCGCCAGCAGCCCCCTGGGGGGAGGTTGGAAAAAACTGTTTTTT	CASSPLGGGWKKLFF
.	.	TRBJ2-7	TRBV20-1	TGCAGTGCTAGTGACGGTACCCGCTCCTACGAGCAGTACTTC	CSASDGTRSYEQYF
medium-sized	.	TRBJ1-1	TRBV19	TGTGCCAGTAGTCTGAGAGCGATCCAGGGTGAAGCTTTCTTT	CASSLRAIQGEAFF
once	TRBD2	TRBJ2-1	TRBV9	TGTGCCAGCAGCGGCGGGACTAGCGGTTACAATGAGCAGTTCTTC	CASSGGTSGYNEQFF
once	TRBD2	TRBJ2-3	TRBV5-1	TGCGCCAGCAGCTCGGGACTAGCGGGAGGAACTAGCACAGATACGCAGTATTTT	CASSSGLAGGTSTDTQYF
.	.	TRBJ2-5	TRBV21-1	TGTGCCAGCAGCAAAGATTGTGGGGGCGAGACCCAGTACTTC	CASSKDCGGETQYF
.	TRBD1	TRBJ2-7	TRBV6-5	TGTGCCAGCAGTTACGGACAGGGTGTAGTCTACGAGCAGTACTTC	CASSYGQGVVYEQYF
.	TRBD2	TRBJ2-2	TRBV11-2	TGTGCCAGCAGCTTAGCCCGGGGGGATACCGGGGAGCTGTTTTTT	CASSLARGDTGELFF
.	TRBD1	TRBJ1-4	TRBV4-3	TGCGCCAGCAGCCAAGATGTTGGGACAGGGCATGAAAAACTGTTTTTT	CASSQDVGTGHEKLFF
.	TRBD2	TRBJ2-7	TRBV5-1	TGCGCCAGCCGACTAGCGGGATCCTACGAGCAGTACTTC	CASRLAGSYEQYF
.	.	TRBJ1-2	TRBV15	TGTGCCACCAGCAATCGACAGAGCCGGGGCTACACCTTC	CATSNRQSRGYTF
few	.	TRBJ1-2	TRBV5-6	TGTGCCAGCAGCCAGATTGGACTGAACTATGGCTACACCTTC	CASSQIGLNYGYTF
.	.	TRBJ2-7	TRBV28	TGTGCCAGCAGATCCCGGGGGTTCTCCTACGAGCAGTACTTC	CASRSRGFSYEQYF